The 27 T cell receptor beta chains below all came from one sample that was sequenced in a study of regulatory T cells in long-lasting Graves disease. Time point denoted: persistent/refractory GD, antithyroid drugs over 5 years with positive TRAb. PBMCs provided the RNA from which the TCR library was made. Combining iRepertoire HTBI primers with Arm-PCR of CDR3 regions, the authors built TCR beta libraries. TCRdb re-called the multiplex PCR reads with MiXCR, one entry per CDR3 protein. The sample holds hundreds of thousands of distinct CDR3 sequences, around 30% seen once. Sample: peripheral blood mononuclear cells (PBMCs), taken when the disease was refractory, from a patient treated with antithyroid drugs. These receptor sequences come from a female donor with Graves disease.

This clonotype has only a few counts. This rearrangement joins TRBV6-2 or TRBV6-3 to TRBJ1-2; D call uncertain. The CDR3 spans 15 residues. V dropped 5 bases and J dropped 5 bases, with 18 bases sitting between them. CDR1 and CDR2 (germline): MNHEY, SVGEGT. The DNA of the CDR3 is TGTGCCAGCAGTAACAACGTACTCTCTGATTATGGCTACACCTTC. It translates to CASSNNVLSDYGYTF.

This clonotype was found a few times. The CDR3, as DNA: TGTGCCAGCAATCTAGGTCCTGGAAACACCATATATTTT. This sequence encodes CASNLGPGNTIYF. The V call is TRBV12-3 or TRBV12-4, the J call TRBJ1-3; D is ambiguous. Trimming took 7 bases from V and 2 from J, leaving 9 bases between them. The CDR3 covers 13 residues.

This clonotype was observed at least ten times. The CDR3 loop is CASSEGSSGANVLTF. The CDR3 nucleotides read TGTGCCAGCAGTGAGGGTAGCTCTGGGGCCAACGTCCTGACTTTC. V and J are TRBV6-1 and TRBJ2-6; D not certain. V dropped 3 bases and J dropped 0 bases, with 6 bases sitting between them. The germline CDR1 and CDR2 sequences are MNHNS and SASEGT. The CDR3 extends over 15 amino acids.

This clonotype was observed a handful of times. The V and J genes are TRBV13 and TRBJ2-7, with 9 bases lining up with TRBD1. CDR1 PRHDT and CDR2 FYEKMQ come from the germline V gene (reference sequence). Trimming at V came to 4 bases and at J to 4 bases, leaving 5 bases not matched to a gene. The CDR3 sequence is 14 residues long. CDR3 sequence: CASSWDRERYEQYF. The CDR3 DNA reads TGTGCCAGCAGCTGGGACAGGGAGAGATACGAGCAGTACTTC.

The rearrangement links TRBV4-1 to TRBJ2-2; 8 bases agree with TRBD2. The CDR3 is 18 amino acids. Per the germline V gene, CDR1 is MGHRA and CDR2 is YSYEKL. Trimming took 5 bases from V and 4 from J; bases not matched to a gene: 15. The CDR3 DNA sequence: TGCGCCAGCAGCTTATCCCCCCCCAGCGGGAGAATCACCGGGGAGCTGTTTTTT. Protein product: CASSLSPPSGRITGELFF.

The chain carries TRBV7-9 and TRBJ2-7; 9 nucleotides agree with TRBD1. Germline CDR1 reads SEHNR; CDR2 reads FQNEAQ (reference sequence). This CDR3 has 15 amino acids. V was clipped by 5 bases and J by 4 bases; unmatched bases: 9. CDR3 coding DNA: TGTGCCAGCAGCCCAGCGGGACAGGGTACTTACGAGCAGTACTTC. Translation: CASSPAGQGTYEQYF.

This chain joins TRBV11-2 and TRBJ2-7, with D possibly being TRBD1 (5 bases). The CDR3 extends over 13 amino acids. V dropped 5 bases and J dropped 3 bases, with 11 bases sitting between them. Per germline, CDR1 SGHAT and CDR2 FQNNGV. CDR3 sequence: CASSPTTDYEQYF. The DNA of the CDR3 is TGTGCCAGCAGCCCAACGACAGACTACGAGCAGTACTTC.

This clonotype appeared a few times. J is TRBJ2-7 and V is TRBV11-2, with 8 bases fitting TRBD1. Unmatched junction bases numbered 16, after V lost 6 bases and J lost 0 bases. CDR3 length: 18 amino acids. Germline CDR1 is SGHAT and CDR2 is FQNNGV. The CDR3 nucleotides are TGTGCCAGCAGTTTATTCCGCTTGGACAGGGATCCCTCCTACGAGCAGTACTTC. This sequence encodes CASSLFRLDRDPSYEQYF.

The chain combines TRBV2 with TRBJ2-3; D gene uncertain. Germline V CDR1 and CDR2: SNHLY, FYNNEI. This CDR3 has 11 residues. The V gene lost 2 bases and the J gene lost 7 bases, with 4 bases spanning the gap. CDR3: CASSELHTQYF. In DNA, the CDR3 is TGTGCCAGCAGTGAATTACATACGCAGTATTTT.

This clonotype showed up just a few times. The gene calls are TRBV6-1 and TRBJ2-7; 12 nucleotides agree with TRBD2. Per germline, CDR1 MNHNS and CDR2 SASEGT. The CDR3 extends over 16 amino acids. Trimming at V came to 6 bases and at J to 7 bases, leaving 13 bases not matched to a gene. The CDR3 sequence is CASRGLAGGSPGEQYF. CDR3 nucleotide sequence: TGTGCCAGCAGGGGCCTAGCGGGAGGGTCCCCAGGGGAGCAGTACTTC.

There are many counts of this clonotype. The V call is TRBV10-3, the J call TRBJ1-1, with 9 bases aligning to TRBD1. CDR1 ENHRY and CDR2 SYGVKD come from the germline V gene. V shed 6 bases, J shed 1 base, and the junction held 6 bases outside the gene matches. This CDR3 contains 15 residues. The CDR3 here is CAIRKQGAQNTEAFF. CDR3 nucleotide sequence: TGTGCCATCAGAAAACAGGGGGCTCAGAACACTGAAGCTTTCTTT.

In this sample, this clonotype turned up many times. The chain employs TRBV6-5 and TRBJ2-6; no clear D. The CDR3 extends over 15 amino acids. The germline gives CDR1 MNHEY, CDR2 SVGAGI. V lost 2 bases, J lost 1 base, and 6 bases lay in between. CDR3 sequence: CASSYTLSGANVLTF. The CDR3 DNA follows: TGTGCCAGCAGTTACACGCTATCTGGGGCCAACGTCCTGACTTTC.

The chain links TRBV19 to TRBJ2-2, with D uncertain. The CDR3 consists of 15 residues. Trimming stripped 2 bases from V and 1 base from J, with 8 bases between. Germline V CDR1 and CDR2: LNHDA, SQIVND (reference sequence). Written as DNA, the CDR3 is TGTGCCAGTAGTATATACCGCCAGAACACCGGGGAGCTGTTTTTT. Its translation is CASSIYRQNTGELFF.

There are a few counts of this clonotype. V is TRBV20-1 and J is TRBJ2-7; 7 bases map to TRBD1. Trimming at V came to 3 bases and at J to 7 bases, leaving 9 bases not matched to a gene. Looked up from germline, CDR1 is DFQATT and CDR2 is SNEGSKA (reference sequence). This CDR3 comprises 13 residues. Here the CDR3 reads CSASRQGKGEQYF. The CDR3 DNA reads TGCAGTGCTAGTAGACAGGGTAAGGGTGAGCAGTACTTC.

This clonotype appeared a few times. The rearrangement joins TRBV20-1 to TRBJ1-6; D is possibly TRBD1 (5 bases). The CDR3 is 16 residues long. The ends were cut back, 5 bases at V and 2 bases at J, with 16 bases in the middle. Per germline, CDR1 DFQATT and CDR2 SNEGSKA (reference sequence). The CDR3 coding sequence is TGCAGTGCTCTGAGTGGGGGAGGCACCTATAATTCACCCCTCCACTTT. Residues: CSALSGGGTYNSPLHF.

This chain joins TRBV2 and TRBJ2-6; 8 bases are a match to TRBD1. Germline V lookup: CDR1 SNHLY, CDR2 FYNNEI. The V and J ends lost 3 bases and 3 bases, in that order; junction bases with no gene match: 7. This CDR3 spans 17 amino acids. CDR3 DNA: TGTGCCAGCAGTGATTGGCAGGGGGCCGTTGGGGCCAACGTCCTGACTTTC. Amino acid sequence: CASSDWQGAVGANVLTF.

The chain links TRBV6-1 to TRBJ1-1, with TRBD1 as a possible D gene (5 bases). Germline CDR1 MNHNS, CDR2 SASEGT. Trimming removed 11 bases from V and 7 bases from J, with 14 bases in between. The CDR3 spans 11 residues. This chain's CDR3 is CASTRGVEAFF. In nucleotides, the CDR3 is TGTGCCTCTACCCGGGGGGTTGAAGCTTTCTTT.

The rearrangement uses TRBV19 and TRBJ2-7; 7 bases fit TRBD1. The CDR3 is made up of 15 amino acids. Losses at the gene ends were 5 bases for V and 1 base for J; bases not matched to a gene: 8. The germline gives CDR1 LNHDA, CDR2 SQIVND (reference sequence). CDR3 sequence reads: CASSPVGTASYEQYF. Here the CDR3 DNA reads TGTGCCAGTAGTCCCGTAGGGACAGCTTCCTACGAGCAGTACTTC.

V gene TRBV10-3 combines with J gene TRBJ1-1, with D uncertain. The CDR3 extends over 16 amino acids. CDR1 ENHRY and CDR2 SYGVKD come from the germline V gene. V gave up 6 bases and J gave up 1 base, with 18 bases separating them. The CDR3 DNA sequence: TGTGCCATCAGAGCAACGACACTAACTGGGAACACTGAAGCTTTCTTT. Its protein is CAIRATTLTGNTEAFF.

Only one count was recorded for this clonotype. The gene calls are TRBV7-9 and TRBJ2-4, with a tentative D call TRBD2 (6 bases). CDR1 and CDR2 (germline): SEHNR, FQNEAQ (reference sequence). The CDR3 has 16 amino acids. V was cut by 4 bases and J by 1 base, with 14 bases left in between. As DNA, the CDR3 is TGTGCCAGCAGCTCGGGACTTTTAGGGGCCAAAAACATTCAGTACTTC. Translating gives CASSSGLLGAKNIQYF. Full variable domain (missing parts from reference TRBV7-9 and TRBJ2-4): DTGVSQNPRHKITKRGQNVTFRCDPISEHNRLYWYRQTLGQGPEFLTYFQNEAQLEKSRLLSDRFSAERPKGSFSTLEIQRTEQGDSAMYLCASSSGLLGAKNIQYFGAGTRLSVL.

The V call is TRBV10-3, the J call TRBJ1-1, with a tentative D call TRBD1 (6 bases). Trimming pared 1 base from V and 4 bases from J, leaving 10 bases between. Per germline, CDR1 ENHRY and CDR2 SYGVKD. The CDR3 sequence is 14 residues long. CDR3 in amino acids: CAISEFGGGTEAFF. The CDR3 nucleotides are TGTGCCATCAGTGAGTTCGGAGGGGGCACTGAAGCTTTCTTT.

The chain combines TRBV14 with TRBJ1-3; D remains ambiguous. Trimming shortened V by 4 bases and J by 1 base, and 8 bases separated the two germline ends. Per germline, CDR1 SGHDN and CDR2 FVKESK. The CDR3 spans 14 residues. CDR3 loop: CASSRAGSGNTIYF. The CDR3 DNA sequence: TGTGCCAGCAGCCGGGCAGGATCTGGAAACACCATATATTTT.

This clonotype occurred once. Given a much more abundant clone one base away, this may be a read error. The CDR3 sequence is CASSPSGEAFF. In nucleotides, the CDR3 is TGTGCCAGCAGTCCCTCCGGGGAAGCTTTCTTT. The chain is built from TRBV12-3 or TRBV12-4 and TRBJ1-1; D not resolved. The CDR3 runs to 11 residues. The V end was cut by 5 bases, the J end by 8 bases, with 9 bases between.

The genes are TRBV6-2 or TRBV6-3 and TRBJ2-7; 7 bases agree with TRBD2. The length of the CDR3 is 16 residues. Per germline, CDR1 MNHEY and CDR2 SVGEGT. The trim removed 2 bases at V and 0 bases at J, leaving 7 bases unmatched. CDR3 nucleotide sequence: TGTGCCAGCAGTTACCCGAGCGGGAAAATCTCCTACGAGCAGTACTTC. Translated: CASSYPSGKISYEQYF.

The table lists this clonotype with a few counts. The chain is built from TRBV6-1 and TRBJ2-7, with D possibly matching TRBD1 (5 bases). The CDR3 has 13 amino acids. V was shortened by 7 bases and J by 5 bases, with 15 bases between the two germline ends. Germline V gene lookup returns CDR1 MNHNS and CDR2 SASEGT. CDR3 sequence (DNA): TGTGCCAGCACCAAACGTTCAGGGAACGAGCAGTACTTC. Protein: CASTKRSGNEQYF.

In DNA, the CDR3 is TGTGCCAGCAGTTTAGACAGGGTGAGGACTGAAGCTTTCTTT. Translating gives CASSLDRVRTEAFF. The chain recombines TRBV28 with TRBJ1-1; 7 bases are shared with TRBD1. This CDR3 has 14 amino acids. The V gene's germline CDR1 is MDHEN and CDR2 SYDVKM. V was clipped by 2 bases and J by 5 bases; unmatched bases: 5.

The chain combines TRBV12-3 or TRBV12-4 with TRBJ2-2; a possible D gene is TRBD2 (5 bases). This CDR3 is built from 13 residues. V lost 9 bases and J 2 bases, leaving 10 bases between the germline ends. The CDR3 loop is CASGLLNTGELFF. The CDR3 region has the DNA TGTGCCAGTGGACTGCTAAACACCGGGGAGCTGTTTTTT.